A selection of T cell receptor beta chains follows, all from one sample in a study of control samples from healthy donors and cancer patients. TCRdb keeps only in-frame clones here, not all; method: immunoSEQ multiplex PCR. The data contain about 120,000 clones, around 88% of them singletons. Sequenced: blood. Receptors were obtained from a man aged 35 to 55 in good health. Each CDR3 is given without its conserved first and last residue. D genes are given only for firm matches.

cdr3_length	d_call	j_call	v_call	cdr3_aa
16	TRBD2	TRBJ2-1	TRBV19	ASRETSGGTLSYNEQF
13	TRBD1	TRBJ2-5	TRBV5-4	ASSLYRGMAETQY
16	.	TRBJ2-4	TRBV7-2	ASSLLGSSALAKNIQY
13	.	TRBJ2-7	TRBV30	AWSPNLGGSYEQY
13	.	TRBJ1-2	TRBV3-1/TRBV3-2	ASSHGGRAGYGYT
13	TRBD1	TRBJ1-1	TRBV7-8	ASSSTDRVNTEAF
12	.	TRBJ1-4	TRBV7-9	ASSVAGANEKLF
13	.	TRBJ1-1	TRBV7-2	ASSPRAGRNTEAF
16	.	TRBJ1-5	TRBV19	ASSIVRLQGEGNQPQH
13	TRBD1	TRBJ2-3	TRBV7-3	ASSLGQGRGDTQY
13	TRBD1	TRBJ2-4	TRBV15	ATSRPTGGTNIQY
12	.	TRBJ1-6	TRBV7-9	ASSFRGENSPLH
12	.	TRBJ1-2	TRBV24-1	ATSDQTSNYGYT
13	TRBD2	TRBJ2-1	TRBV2	ASSSSGGVGNEQF
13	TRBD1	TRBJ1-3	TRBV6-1	ASSEEDRAGNTIY
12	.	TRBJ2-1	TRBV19	ASSPLREQNEQF
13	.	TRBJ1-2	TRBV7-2	ASNPIGYPNYGYT
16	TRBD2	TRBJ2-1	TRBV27	ASSLYGTGLAGKNEQF
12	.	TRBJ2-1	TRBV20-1	SASEGLHSGEQF
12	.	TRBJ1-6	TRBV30	AWRISGDGSPLH
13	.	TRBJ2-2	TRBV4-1	ASSQGPGDTGELF
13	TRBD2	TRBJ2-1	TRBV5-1	ASSWTSGLYNEQF
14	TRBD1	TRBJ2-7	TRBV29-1	SVEGTRTGRSYEQY
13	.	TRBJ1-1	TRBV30	AWSEWQGKVTEAF
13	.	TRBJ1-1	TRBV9	ASSVGSIVNTEAF
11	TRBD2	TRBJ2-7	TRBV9	ASSPAGRFEQY
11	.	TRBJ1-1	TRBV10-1	ASSAELNTEAF
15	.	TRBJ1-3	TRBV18	ASSPQGRGGSGNTIY
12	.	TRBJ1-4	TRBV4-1	ASSHLTLDEKLF
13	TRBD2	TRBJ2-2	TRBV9	ASSVGLAGNGELF
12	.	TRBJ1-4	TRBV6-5	ASSYDRRNEKLF
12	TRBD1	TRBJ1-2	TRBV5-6	ASTPTGGLRGYT
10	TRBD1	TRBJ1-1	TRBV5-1	ASSRTGGGAF
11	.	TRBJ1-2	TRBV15	ATSRDKDYGYT
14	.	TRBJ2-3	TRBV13	ASSLTGLHSTDTQY
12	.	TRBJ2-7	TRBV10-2	ASSVDRGSYEQY
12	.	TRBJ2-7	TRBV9	ASSAARGGSEQY
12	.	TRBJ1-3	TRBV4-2	ASNHRQGGNTIY
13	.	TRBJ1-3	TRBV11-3	ASSGRGHSGNTIY
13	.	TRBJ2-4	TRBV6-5	ASSYATGAKNIQY
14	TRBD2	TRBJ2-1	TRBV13	ASSLGAGGPDNEQF
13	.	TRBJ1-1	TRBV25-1	ASSESGGRTTEAF
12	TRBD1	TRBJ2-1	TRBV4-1	ASGRDRGGNEQF
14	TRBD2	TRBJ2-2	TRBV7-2	ASSLAGTRSAGELF
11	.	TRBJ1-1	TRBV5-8	ASSFSGNTEAF
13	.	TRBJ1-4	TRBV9	ASSSPGPTNEKLF
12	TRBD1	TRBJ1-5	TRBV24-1	ATSAQGAYQPQH
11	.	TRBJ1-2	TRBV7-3	ASSFEGYYGYT
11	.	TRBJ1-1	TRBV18	ASSGSSDTEAF
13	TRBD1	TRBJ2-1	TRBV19	ASSIGQGLYNEQF
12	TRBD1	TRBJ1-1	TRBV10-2	ARGTERMNTEAF
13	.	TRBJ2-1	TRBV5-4	ASSSSQTGSNEQF
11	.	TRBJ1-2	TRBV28	ASSTSLDYGYT
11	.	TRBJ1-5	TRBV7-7	ASSLEWGQPQH
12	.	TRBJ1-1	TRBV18	ASSRRDLETEAF
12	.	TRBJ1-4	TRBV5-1	ASNEGGTNEKLF
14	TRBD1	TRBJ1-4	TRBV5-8	ASSLGQGQINEKLF
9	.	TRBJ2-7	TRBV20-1	SASVDIEQY